The 28 T cell receptor beta chains in this list originate from one sample, sequenced in a study of vaccination effects on CD4 cells after COVID-19. Viral peptide pool expansion of antigen-specific CD4+ T cells preceded sequencing in the ViraFEST assay. Researchers isolated CD4+ T cells once approximately eleven days of culture had elapsed. Vaccinated participants had no history of SARS-CoV-2 infection and tested negative for nucleocapsid antibodies. Profiling relied on immunoSEQ multiplex PCR, and the TCRdb table lists in-frame clones only, not all of them. The table has roughly 45,000 clones, around three quarters seen once. Antigen specificity for these receptors is unknown. Material: CD4+ T cells from PBMCs cultured with SARS-CoV-2 spike peptides, obtained before COVID-19 vaccination. The receptors stem from a human donor who received a COVID-19 vaccine.

As regards this clone: Other nucleotide sequences from this sample produce the same CDR3. This chain links TRBV5-1 with TRBJ1-3; D call uncertain. Per the germline V gene, CDR1 is SGHRS and CDR2 is YFSETQ. The CDR3 extends over 15 amino acids. Trimming removed 0 bases at V and 0 bases at J, with 7 bases between. CDR3 in amino acids: CASSLGSTSGNTIYF. The DNA for the CDR3 is TGCGCCAGCAGCTTGGGATCCACCTCTGGAAACACCATATATTTT.

J is TRBJ2-2 and V is TRBV7-3; D is unclear. The length of the CDR3 is 15 residues. From germline, CDR1 is SGHTA and CDR2 FQGTGA. Trimming stripped 1 base from V and 5 bases from J, with 11 bases between. The CDR3 DNA follows: TGTGCCAGCAGCTTAAATCCCCTCGGGACCGGGGAGCTGTTTTTT. Its translation: CASSLNPLGTGELFF.

The chain uses TRBV9 and TRBJ1-2; 9 nucleotides align to TRBD1. The CDR3 extends over 16 amino acids. With 3 bases clipped from V and 2 bases from J, the junction kept 8 bases outside the gene matches. Germline CDR1 reads SGDLS; CDR2 reads YYNGEE. The DNA of the CDR3 is TGTGCCAGCAGCGGACTGGGACAGGGTCTGAACTATGGCTACACCTTC. Translated: CASSGLGQGLNYGYTF.

V and J are TRBV28 and TRBJ2-7, with a possible D match to TRBD1 (5 bases). Trimming left V 2 bases short and J 3 bases short, with 5 bases between. From germline, CDR1 is MDHEN and CDR2 SYDVKM. CDR3 size: 12 residues. CDR3: CASSLRGYEQYV. The CDR3 DNA follows: TGTGCCAGCAGTTTAAGGGGCTACGAGCAGTACGTC.

This clone was seen just once. The V call is TRBV27, the J call TRBJ2-5; TRBD1 aligns across 8 bases. V gave up 8 bases and J gave up 5 bases; unmatched junction bases: 7. The CDR3 extends over 13 amino acids. CDR1 and CDR2 from the germline V gene are MNHEY and SMNVEV (reference sequence). This CDR3 is CASGGQGKETQYF. Here the CDR3 DNA reads TGTGCCAGCGGCGGACAGGGCAAGGAGACCCAGTACTTC.

The chain links TRBV4-1 to TRBJ2-1, with 11 bases that match TRBD2. CDR1 and CDR2 (germline): MGHRA, YSYEKL. The CDR3 length is 18 residues. V lost 4 bases, J lost 4 bases, and 12 bases stayed unmatched. In DNA, the CDR3 is TGCGCCAGCAGCCCCCTCGCCCCTAGCGGGGGGCGGTACAATGAGCAGTTCTTC. Translated: CASSPLAPSGGRYNEQFF.

This clone was found a few times. This sequence joins TRBV4-1 and TRBJ2-1; 10 bases match TRBD2. Germline CDR1 MGHRA, CDR2 YSYEKL. With 3 bases clipped from V and 8 bases from J, the junction kept 10 bases outside the gene matches. The CDR3 is made up of 16 amino acids. The CDR3 region is CASSQMNLAGAHEQFF. CDR3 coding DNA: TGCGCCAGCAGCCAGATGAACCTAGCGGGGGCCCATGAGCAGTTCTTC.

The chain is built from TRBV20-1 and TRBJ1-2; D is unclear. The CDR3 is 14 amino acids. Germline V gene sequence: CDR1 DFQATT, CDR2 SNEGSKA (reference sequence). Trimming cost V 3 bases and J 3 bases, with 14 bases left between them. The CDR3 nucleotides read TGCAGTGCTAGTAGAGTAGGGCCGGACTATGGCTACACCTTC. Its translation: CSASRVGPDYGYTF.

The chain couples TRBV18 to TRBJ2-5; 11 bases are shared with TRBD2. Germline assignment: CDR1 KGHSH and CDR2 LQKENI. This CDR3 region has 16 residues. V trimming: 3 bases; J trimming: 3 bases; junction bases outside the gene matches: 6. CDR3 residues: CASSPSTSGAKETQYF. In DNA, the CDR3 is TGTGCCAGCTCACCCTCGACTAGCGGGGCTAAAGAGACCCAGTACTTC.

This sequence joins TRBV9 and TRBJ2-1; D possibly matches TRBD1 or TRBD2 (5 bases each). With 0 bases removed from V and 3 bases from J, the gap between germline ends came to 16 bases. Germline loops: CDR1 SGDLS, CDR2 YYNGEE. This CDR3 has 17 residues. The DNA of the CDR3 is TGTGCCAGCAGCGTAGGATTGGGTGGGGACCGCTACAATGAGCAGTTCTTC. As protein: CASSVGLGGDRYNEQFF.

CDR3 sequence: CASSLDQAWGSNYGYTF. CDR3 in DNA: TGTGCCAGCAGCTTAGACCAGGCTTGGGGCTCTAACTATGGCTACACCTTC. The chain uses TRBV7-2 and TRBJ1-2, with D tentatively TRBD1 (5 bases). V was trimmed by 1 base and J by 0 bases, leaving 15 bases between them. Germline V gene data show CDR1 as SGHTA and CDR2 as FQGNSA. This CDR3 contains 17 residues.

The CDR3 loop reads CASSPRTSGGANTGELFF. CDR3 coding DNA: TGCGCCAGCAGCCCTAGGACTAGCGGGGGGGCGAACACCGGGGAGCTGTTTTTT. The rearrangement uses TRBV5-1 and TRBJ2-2; 15 positions agree with TRBD2. Looked up from germline, CDR1 is SGHRS and CDR2 is YFSETQ. V dropped 4 bases and J dropped 0; count of bases not matched to a gene: 4. The CDR3 runs 18 residues.

This chain connects TRBV5-1 to TRBJ2-2; D ambiguous. The CDR3 is made up of 15 amino acids. The V and J ends lost 0 bases and 2 bases respectively, with 8 bases between them. Germline CDR1 is SGHRS and CDR2 is YFSETQ. CDR3 sequence (DNA): TGCGCCAGCAGCTTGGCCACGGGTAACACCGGGGAGCTGTTTTTT. Amino acid sequence: CASSLATGNTGELFF.

The chain joins TRBV5-6 to TRBJ2-3, with D unresolved. V was shortened by 0 bases and J by 2 bases, with 4 bases between the two germline ends. Germline CDR1 is SGHDT and CDR2 is YYEEEE. The CDR3 extends over 13 amino acids. This CDR3 reads CASSLVLTDTQYF. The CDR3 bases are TGTGCCAGCAGCTTGGTTCTCACAGATACGCAGTATTTT.

The V gene is TRBV29-1, the J gene TRBJ1-1; D perhaps matches TRBD1 (5 bases). This CDR3 has 13 amino acids. Deletions cut 5 bases from V and 7 bases from J, with 17 bases between. The V gene's germline CDR1 is SQVTM and CDR2 ANQGSEA. The CDR3 DNA sequence: TGCAGCGTTTCCAGGTCGGCAGGGCGTGAAGCTTTCTTT. It yields the protein CSVSRSAGREAFF.

The CDR3 spells CASSAYNEQFF. The DNA of the CDR3 is TGTGCCAGCAGCGCCTACAATGAGCAGTTCTTC. This chain links TRBV2 with TRBJ2-1; the D is unclear. Germline assignment: CDR1 SNHLY and CDR2 FYNNEI. Trimming removed 6 bases from V and 2 bases from J, with 2 bases in between. CDR3 size: 11 residues.

The V and J genes are TRBV5-1 and TRBJ1-5, with 7 bases fitting TRBD1. The V gene end was trimmed by 5 bases and the J gene end by 7 bases; junction bases not matched to a gene: 6. Germline V gives CDR1 SGHRS, CDR2 YFSETQ. The CDR3 has 13 residues. The CDR3 protein is CASRDRPTQPQHF. The CDR3 DNA sequence: TGCGCCAGCAGGGACAGGCCCACCCAGCCCCAGCATTTT.

The rearrangement uses TRBV14 and TRBJ2-3; 7 bases are shared with TRBD1. Trimming removed 1 base from V and 3 bases from J; junction bases left unmatched: 4. Germline CDR1 reads SGHDN; CDR2 reads FVKESK. The CDR3 loop spans 15 amino acids. The CDR3 protein is CASSQGAGGTDTQYF. The CDR3 bases are TGTGCCAGCAGCCAAGGGGCAGGGGGTACAGATACGCAGTATTTT. Full variable domain (rest looked up from reference TRBV14 and TRBJ2-3): EAGVTQFPSHSVIEKGQTVTLRCDPISGHDNLYWYRRVMGKEIKFLLHFVKESKQDESGMPNNRFLAERTGGTYSTLKVQPAELEDSGVYFCASSQGAGGTDTQYFGPGTRLTVL.

V gene TRBV9 combines with J gene TRBJ1-1; D is unclear. V shed 0 bases and J shed 1 base, with 10 bases lying between them. Germline values: CDR1 SGDLS, CDR2 YYNGEE. The CDR3 loop spans 15 amino acids. CDR3 residues: CASSVEARENTEAFF. Written as DNA, the CDR3 is TGTGCCAGCAGCGTAGAGGCCAGAGAGAACACTGAAGCTTTCTTT.

The chain links TRBV3-1 (or the pseudogene TRBV3-2) to TRBJ2-4; 7 bases map to TRBD2. The CDR3 is 18 residues long. Looked up from germline, CDR1 is LGHDT and CDR2 is YNNKEL (reference sequence). V was clipped by 4 bases and J by 0 bases; unmatched bases: 12. The CDR3 sequence: CASSLWGGGRLAKNIQYF. CDR3 sequence (DNA): TGTGCCAGCAGCCTCTGGGGCGGGGGTCGGCTAGCCAAAAACATTCAGTACTTC.

The rearrangement uses TRBV29-1 and TRBJ1-1, with 7 nucleotides matching TRBD1. The CDR3 is 11 residues long. Germline-derived CDR1 and CDR2 are SQVTM and ANQGSEA. The V segment lost 7 bases and the J segment 8 bases; nucleotides outside the gene matches: 7. CDR3 amino acids: CSANDRVEAFF. The DNA for the CDR3 is TGCAGCGCCAACGACAGGGTGGAAGCTTTCTTT.

Only one count was recorded for this clone. The chain couples TRBV2 to TRBJ2-3; TRBD1 matches at 10 bases. This CDR3 is built from 15 residues. Per the germline V gene, CDR1 is SNHLY and CDR2 is FYNNEI. Trimming took 4 bases from V and 7 from J; bases not matched to a gene: 8. CDR3 loop: CASSGDRGPGNTQYF. Written as DNA, the CDR3 is TGTGCCAGCAGTGGGGACAGGGGTCCAGGGAATACGCAGTATTTT.

The CDR3 loop is CASSDRRGPTEAFF. CDR3 coding DNA: TGTGCCAGCAGTGATCGGAGGGGGCCCACTGAAGCTTTCTTT. V is TRBV2 and J is TRBJ1-1; 7 bases agree with TRBD1. V lost 3 bases to trimming and J lost 4 bases; unmatched junction nucleotides: 5. Germline-derived CDR1 and CDR2 are SNHLY and FYNNEI. There are 14 residues in the CDR3.

The chain has TRBV19 and TRBJ2-2; no clear D gene. The CDR3 consists of 21 residues. CDR1 LNHDA and CDR2 SQIVND come from the germline V gene (reference sequence). V dropped 6 bases and J dropped 2 bases, with 31 bases sitting between them. CDR3 coding DNA: TGTGCCAGTAGATACCTCTCTACCAACGTGAGGCCGTTCGTTAACACCGGGGAGCTGTTTTTT. The encoded protein is CASRYLSTNVRPFVNTGELFF.

This CDR3 reads CASSLSYQETQYF. The CDR3 nucleotides read TGTGCCAGCAGCCTCTCGTACCAAGAGACCCAGTACTTC. The chain joins TRBV7-8 to TRBJ2-5, with no clear D. Germline lookup yields CDR1 SGHVS and CDR2 FQNEAQ. The V gene lost 5 bases and the J gene lost 0 bases, with 7 bases spanning the gap. The CDR3 extends over 13 amino acids.

This clone was counted between two and nine times. The chain uses TRBV6-5 and TRBJ2-1, with 9 positions matching TRBD1. Germline trimming cut 6 bases from V and 1 base from J; bases unmatched to any gene: 1. Germline lookup yields CDR1 MNHEY and CDR2 SVGAGI. The CDR3 contains 14 residues. The CDR3 DNA follows: TGTGCCAGCAGGGACAGGGGTTCCTACAATGAGCAGTTCTTC. This codes for CASRDRGSYNEQFF.

The chain is built from TRBV7-2 and TRBJ2-3, with 7 bases matching TRBD2. The CDR3 contains 14 residues. Germline values: CDR1 SGHTA, CDR2 FQGNSA. V lost 2 bases to trimming and J lost 6 bases; unmatched junction nucleotides: 5. CDR3 sequence reads: CASSLRLAVDTQYF. CDR3 bases: TGTGCCAGCAGCTTACGTCTAGCGGTCGATACGCAGTATTTT.

V and J are TRBV18 and TRBJ1-3, with unresolved D. Germline V CDR1 and CDR2: KGHSH, LQKENI. V lost 3 bases and J lost 2, with 11 bases in between. The CDR3 runs to 15 residues. CDR3 in amino acids: CASSPARFPGNTIYF. DNA of the CDR3: TGTGCCAGCTCACCGGCAAGGTTCCCTGGAAACACCATATATTTT.